This TCR beta chain emerged from a study of cytotoxic CD8 clonotypes in ibrutinib-treated CLL. Across the study: The sample average was about 260,000 productive templates and approximately 94,000 productive rearrangements. Study-wide results and caveats: At progression, clonality fell back toward baseline after rising at ibrutinib response. Baseline values of clonality outstripped age-matched healthy donors and followed circulating CD8+ T-cell counts.

Sequencing was designed to attain a depth spanning 1 in 200,000 to 1 in 1 million T cells. The assay was immunoSEQ multiplex PCR, and TCRdb's table has in-frame clones only and misses some. The sample contains about 12,000 clones, 60% to 80% of which appear only once. Note on this clone: Its target is not known.

Germline CDR1 is SGHRS and CDR2 is YFSETQ. The CDR3 runs 14 residues. Trimming left V 5 bases short and J 0 bases short, with 12 bases between. The source of this sequence is a human donor with chronic lymphocytic leukemia. Material: PBMCs, obtained before ibrutinib treatment. The chain uses TRBV5-1 and TRBJ2-7, with D unresolved. The CDR3 region is CASRRNLGSYEQYF. CDR3 nucleotides: TGCGCCAGCAGAAGGAATTTAGGCTCCTACGAGCAGTACTTC.